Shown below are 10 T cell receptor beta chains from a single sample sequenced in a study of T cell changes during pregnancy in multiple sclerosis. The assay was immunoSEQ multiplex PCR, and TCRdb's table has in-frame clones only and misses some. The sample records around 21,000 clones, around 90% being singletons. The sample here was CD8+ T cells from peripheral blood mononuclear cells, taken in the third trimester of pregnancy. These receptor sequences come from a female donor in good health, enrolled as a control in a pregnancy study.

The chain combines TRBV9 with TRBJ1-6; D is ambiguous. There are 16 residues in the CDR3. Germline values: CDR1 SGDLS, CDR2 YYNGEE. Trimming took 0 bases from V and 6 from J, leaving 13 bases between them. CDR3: CASSVDPGKRNSPLHF. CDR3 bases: TGTGCCAGCAGCGTAGACCCGGGGAAGCGTAATTCACCCCTCCACTTT.

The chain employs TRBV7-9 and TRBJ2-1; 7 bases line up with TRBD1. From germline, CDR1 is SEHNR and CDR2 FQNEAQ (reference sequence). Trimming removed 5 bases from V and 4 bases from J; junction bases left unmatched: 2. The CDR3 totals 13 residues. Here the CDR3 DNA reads TGTGCCAGCAGCGTGGGACAGTACAATGAGCAGTTCTTC. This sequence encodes CASSVGQYNEQFF.

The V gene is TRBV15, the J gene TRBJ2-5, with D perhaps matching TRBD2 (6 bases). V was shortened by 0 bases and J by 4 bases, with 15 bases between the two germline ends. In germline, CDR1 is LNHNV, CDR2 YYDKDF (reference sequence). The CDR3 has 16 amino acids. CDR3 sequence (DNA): TGTGCCACCAGCAGAGAAAGTTCGGGAGCAGGAGAGACCCAGTACTTC. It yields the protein CATSRESSGAGETQYF.

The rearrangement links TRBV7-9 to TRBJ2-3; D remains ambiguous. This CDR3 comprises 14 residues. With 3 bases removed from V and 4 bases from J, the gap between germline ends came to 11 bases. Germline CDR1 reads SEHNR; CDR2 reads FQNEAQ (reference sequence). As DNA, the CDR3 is TGTGCCAGCAGCTTGTCTTCTGGGCCAGATACGCAGTATTTT. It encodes CASSLSSGPDTQYF.

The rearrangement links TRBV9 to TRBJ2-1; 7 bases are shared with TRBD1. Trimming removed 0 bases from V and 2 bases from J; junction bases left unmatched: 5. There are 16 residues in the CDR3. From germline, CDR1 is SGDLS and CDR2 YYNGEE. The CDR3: CASSVVTGAAYNEQFF. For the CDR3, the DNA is TGTGCCAGCAGCGTAGTAACAGGGGCCGCCTACAATGAGCAGTTCTTC.

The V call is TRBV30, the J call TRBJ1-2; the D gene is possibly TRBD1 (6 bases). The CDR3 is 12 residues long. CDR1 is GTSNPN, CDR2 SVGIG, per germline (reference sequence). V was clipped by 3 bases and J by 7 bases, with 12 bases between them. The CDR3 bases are TGTGCCTGGAGAACAGGGCTCTTTGGCTACACCTTC. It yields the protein CAWRTGLFGYTF.

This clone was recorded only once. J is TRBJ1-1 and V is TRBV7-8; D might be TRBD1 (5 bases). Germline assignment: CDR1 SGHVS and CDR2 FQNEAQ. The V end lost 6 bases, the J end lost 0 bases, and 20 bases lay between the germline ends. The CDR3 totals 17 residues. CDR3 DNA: TGTGCCAGCAGTTGGTCCCCGCTAGGGGAGGTGAACACTGAAGCTTTCTTT. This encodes CASSWSPLGEVNTEAFF.

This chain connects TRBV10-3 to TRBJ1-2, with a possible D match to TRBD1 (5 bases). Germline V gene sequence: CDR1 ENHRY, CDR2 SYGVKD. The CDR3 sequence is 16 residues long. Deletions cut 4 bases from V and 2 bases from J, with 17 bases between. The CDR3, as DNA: TGTGCCATCAGTGTGCGTCGGCCCGACAGAAACTATGGCTACACCTTC. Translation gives CAISVRRPDRNYGYTF.

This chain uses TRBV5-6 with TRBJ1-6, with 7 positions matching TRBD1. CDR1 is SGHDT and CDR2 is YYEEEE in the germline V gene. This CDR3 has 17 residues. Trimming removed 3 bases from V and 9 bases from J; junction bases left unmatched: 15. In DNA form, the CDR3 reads TGTGCCAGCAGCTCAACATACTTCACAGGGGTCGGTTCACCCCTCCACTTT. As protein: CASSSTYFTGVGSPLHF.

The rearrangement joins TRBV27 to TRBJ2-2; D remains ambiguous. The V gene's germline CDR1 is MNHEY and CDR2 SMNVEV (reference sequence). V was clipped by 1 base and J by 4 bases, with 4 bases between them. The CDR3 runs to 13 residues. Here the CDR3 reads CASSLFSTGELFF. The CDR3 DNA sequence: TGTGCCAGCAGTTTATTCTCCACCGGGGAGCTGTTTTTT.